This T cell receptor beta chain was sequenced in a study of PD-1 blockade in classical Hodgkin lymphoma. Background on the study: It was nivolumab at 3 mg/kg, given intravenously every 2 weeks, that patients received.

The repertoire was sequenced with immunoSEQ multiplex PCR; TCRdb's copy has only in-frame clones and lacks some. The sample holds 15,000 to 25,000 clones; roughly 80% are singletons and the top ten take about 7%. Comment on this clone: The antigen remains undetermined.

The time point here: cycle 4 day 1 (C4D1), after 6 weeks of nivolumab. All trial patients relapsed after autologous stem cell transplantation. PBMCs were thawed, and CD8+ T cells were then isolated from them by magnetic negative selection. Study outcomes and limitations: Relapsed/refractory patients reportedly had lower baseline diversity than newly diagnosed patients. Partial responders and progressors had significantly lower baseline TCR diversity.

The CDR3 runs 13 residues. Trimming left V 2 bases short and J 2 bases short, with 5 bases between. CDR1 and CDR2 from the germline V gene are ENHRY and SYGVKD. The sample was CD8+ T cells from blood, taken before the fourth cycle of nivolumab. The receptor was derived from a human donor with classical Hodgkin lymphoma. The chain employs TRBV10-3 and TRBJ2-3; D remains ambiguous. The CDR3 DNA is TGTGCCATCAGTGAGGTCACCACAGATACGCAGTATTTT. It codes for CAISEVTTDTQYF.